This T cell receptor beta chain was recovered during a study of shared clonotypes between healthy human individuals. Study findings and constraints: The researchers took only blood, and tissue repertoires probably look different.

There are 17 residues in the CDR3. Germline V gene sequence: CDR1 SGDLS, CDR2 YYNGEE. With V trimmed by 1 base and J by 5 bases, 12 bases remained unmatched. A note on this clone: Its antigen is not identified.

The study separated CD4+ cells into CD45RA+ naive and CD45RA-negative memory subsets. Only in-frame clones appear in the TCRdb table, and some are missing; sequencing was by immunoSEQ multiplex PCR. The profile covers 2.3 million or so clones, with approximately 93% appearing a single time and around 0.4% taken by the ten largest. The sample taken for sequencing was naive CD4+ T cells from PBMCs. Described subset: CD45RA+ positively selected. The clonotype was recovered from a man younger than 35 in good health. Some clones in this sample may be carry-over from other donors' samples. The chain carries TRBV9 and TRBJ2-1, with 7 positions matching TRBD1. CDR3: CASSVLGQLGINNEQFF. For the CDR3, the DNA is TGTGCCAGCAGCGTACTGGGACAGCTTGGGATCAACAATGAGCAGTTCTTC.